Presented here are 5 T cell receptor beta chains from one specimen sequenced in a study of CD8 T cells in Susac syndrome. Random-hexamer reverse transcription was applied to roughly 0.45 to 1 ug RNA. TCRdb independently ran MiXCR on the immunoSEQ multiplex PCR reads; one entry per CDR3 protein. The data show about 200,000 distinct CDR3 sequences, roughly 94% seen once. The sequenced sample consisted of CD4+ T cells from PBMCs. These receptors came from a human donor with multiple sclerosis.

The chain joins TRBV24-1 to TRBJ1-1; tentatively, D is TRBD1 (5 bases). Looked up from germline, CDR1 is KGHDR and CDR2 is SFDVKD. The CDR3 is made up of 14 amino acids. Trimming took 3 bases from V and 10 from J, leaving 17 bases between them. CDR3 loop: CATSDPGTPWGAFF. CDR3 DNA: TGTGCCACCAGTGATCCCGGGACGCCCTGGGGAGCTTTCTTT.

A single count supports this clonotype. The V call is TRBV6-1, the J call TRBJ2-7; the D gene could be TRBD1 or TRBD2 (6 bases each). V lost 7 bases and J lost 7, with 26 bases in between. The CDR3 length is 16 residues. Germline CDR1 and CDR2: MNHNS and SASEGT. CDR3 nucleotide sequence: TGTGCCAGCACGCTATCGGGGACAAGGGTCGCGGGGGAGCAGTACTTC. This translates into CASTLSGTRVAGEQYF.

This sequence joins TRBV5-1 and TRBJ2-5; possibly TRBD2 for D (7 bases). Germline lookup yields CDR1 SGHRS and CDR2 YFSETQ. Trimming took off 3 bases at V and 5 bases at J, with 17 bases between the two ends. The CDR3 is made up of 15 amino acids. The CDR3 DNA follows: TGCGCCAGCAGCTCGGCGGGGGCTAGAGGGGAGACCCAGTACTTC. Protein sequence: CASSSAGARGETQYF.

The chain is built from TRBV9 and TRBJ2-3; 9 positions agree with TRBD2. Germline trimming cut 0 bases from V and 4 bases from J; bases unmatched to any gene: 6. Germline assignment: CDR1 SGDLS and CDR2 YYNGEE. The CDR3 loop spans 16 amino acids. The CDR3: CASSVGLSGGADTQYF. CDR3 DNA: TGTGCCAGCAGCGTAGGACTTAGCGGGGGAGCAGATACGCAGTATTTT. The whole variable domain, remainder taken from reference TRBV9 and TRBJ2-3, is DSGVTQTPKHLITATGQRVTLRCSPRSGDLSVYWYQQSLDQGLQFLIQYYNGEERAKGNILERFSAQQFPDLHSELNLSSLELGDSALYFCASSVGLSGGADTQYFGPGTRLTVL.

The chain uses TRBV5-6 and TRBJ2-1, with TRBD1 as a possible D gene (6 bases). Germline values: CDR1 SGHDT, CDR2 YYEEEE. The length of the CDR3 is 13 residues. Trimming took 6 bases from V and 5 from J, leaving 12 bases between them. The CDR3: CASTNPGDNEQFF. CDR3 DNA: TGTGCCAGCACGAACCCAGGGGACAATGAGCAGTTCTTC.